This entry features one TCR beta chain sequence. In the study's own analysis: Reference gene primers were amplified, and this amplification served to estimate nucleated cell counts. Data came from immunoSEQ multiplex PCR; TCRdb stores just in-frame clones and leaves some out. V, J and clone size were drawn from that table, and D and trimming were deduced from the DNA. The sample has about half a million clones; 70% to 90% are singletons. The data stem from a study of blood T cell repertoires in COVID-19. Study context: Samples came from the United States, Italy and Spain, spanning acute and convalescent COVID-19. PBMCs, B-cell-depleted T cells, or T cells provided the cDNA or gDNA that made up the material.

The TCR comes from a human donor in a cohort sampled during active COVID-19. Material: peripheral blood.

The CDR3: CASRMGQTPNEQFF. The CDR3 DNA follows: TGTGCCAGCAGAATGGGACAGACACCGAATGAGCAGTTCTTC. The V gene is TRBV28, the J gene TRBJ2-1; 7 nucleotides align to TRBD1. The CDR3 totals 14 residues. Trimming took 6 bases from V and 7 from J; bases not matched to a gene: 9. Germline CDR1 is MDHEN and CDR2 is SYDVKM.